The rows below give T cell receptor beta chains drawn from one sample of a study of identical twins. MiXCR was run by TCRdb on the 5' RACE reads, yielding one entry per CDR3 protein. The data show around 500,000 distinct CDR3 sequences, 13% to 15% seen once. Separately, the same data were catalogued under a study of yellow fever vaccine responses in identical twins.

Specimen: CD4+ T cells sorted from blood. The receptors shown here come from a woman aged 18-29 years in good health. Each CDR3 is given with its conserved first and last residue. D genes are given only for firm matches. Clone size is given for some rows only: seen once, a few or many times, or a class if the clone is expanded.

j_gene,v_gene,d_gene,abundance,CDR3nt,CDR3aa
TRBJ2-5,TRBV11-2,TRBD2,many,TGTGCCGAACCCTGGGGCAGCGGGGGGGTACGGGATGGAGAGACCCAGTACTTC,CAEPWGSGGVRDGETQYF
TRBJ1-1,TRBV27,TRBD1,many,TGTGCCAGCAGTCCCCCAGGTCGGGACAGGGGGCCTCAGGCTTTCTTT,CASSPPGRDRGPQAFF
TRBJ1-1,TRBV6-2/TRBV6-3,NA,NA,TGTGCCAGCACCCTTACTCACACGAACACTGAAGCTTTCTTT,CASTLTHTNTEAFF
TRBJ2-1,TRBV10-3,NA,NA,TGTGCCATCACCGGAGGGGGTAATGAGCAGTTCTTC,CAITGGGNEQFF
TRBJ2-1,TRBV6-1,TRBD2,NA,TGTGCCAGCAGTAAGGCGGGACTAGGGGAAAATGAGCAGTTCTTC,CASSKAGLGENEQFF
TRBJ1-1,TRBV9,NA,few,TGTGCCAGCAGCGTAAAAGGGGGCACTGAAGCTTTCTTT,CASSVKGGTEAFF
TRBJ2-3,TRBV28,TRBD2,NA,TGTGCCAGCAGTTTTTCGGGGGGGGTCACAGATACGCAGTATTTT,CASSFSGGVTDTQYF
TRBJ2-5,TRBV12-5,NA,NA,TGTGCTAGTGGAGGGGCAGGGGAAGAGACCCAGTACTTC,CASGGAGEETQYF
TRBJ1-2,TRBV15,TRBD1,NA,TGTGCCACCAGCAACTGGACAGGCTATGGCTACACCTTC,CATSNWTGYGYTF
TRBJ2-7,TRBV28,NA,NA,TGTGCCAGCAGTTTAGCCGACACCCGATCCGAGCAGTACTTC,CASSLADTRSEQYF
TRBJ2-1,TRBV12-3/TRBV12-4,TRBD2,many,TGTGCCAGCAGCCTACTAGCGGGAGATCACAATGAGCAGTTCTTC,CASSLLAGDHNEQFF
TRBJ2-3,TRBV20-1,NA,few,TGCAGTGGCCGACCTAGCACAGATACGCAGTATTTT,CSGRPSTDTQYF
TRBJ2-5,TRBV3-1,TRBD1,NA,TGTGCCAGCAGCCCTCCCGGACAGGGAGGGACCCAGTACTTC,CASSPPGQGGTQYF
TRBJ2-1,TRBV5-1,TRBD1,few,TGCGCCAGCAGCAATACAGGGGTATCCTACAATGAGCAGTTCTTC,CASSNTGVSYNEQFF
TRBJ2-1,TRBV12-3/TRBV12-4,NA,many,TGTGCCAGCAGTACCGACTACAATGAGCAGTTCTTC,CASSTDYNEQFF
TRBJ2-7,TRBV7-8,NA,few,TGTGCCAGCAGCTTAGCTGTAGGCCCTTTCCCTTACGAGCAGTACTTC,CASSLAVGPFPYEQYF
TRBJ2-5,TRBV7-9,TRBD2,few,TGTGCCAGCAGCTTTGACTTTACTAGCGATCCTTCTGACTTC,CASSFDFTSDPSDF
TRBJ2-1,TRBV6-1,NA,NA,TGTGCCAGTGCCCTTTCGACGCAGACCTACAATGAGCAGTTCTTC,CASALSTQTYNEQFF
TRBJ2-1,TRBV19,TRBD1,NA,TGTGCCAGTAGTAGGGACAGTCATTACAATGAGCAGTTCTTC,CASSRDSHYNEQFF
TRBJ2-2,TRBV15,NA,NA,TGTGCCACCAGCAGAGATATCGGGGAGCTGTTTTTT,CATSRDIGELFF
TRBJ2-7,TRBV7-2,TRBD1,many,TGTGCCAGCAGCTTGGATAGACAGGGTGCATACGAGCAGTACTTC,CASSLDRQGAYEQYF
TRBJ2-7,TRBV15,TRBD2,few,TGTGCCACCAGCAGAGACCTAGCGGCGACCTACGAGCAGTACTTC,CATSRDLAATYEQYF
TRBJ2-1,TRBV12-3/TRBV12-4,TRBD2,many,TGTGCCAGCAGTGGACTAGCGTTTAATGAGCAGTTCTTC,CASSGLAFNEQFF
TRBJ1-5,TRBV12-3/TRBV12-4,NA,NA,TGTGCCAGCAGTTTTGCAGCAAGGGGACAGCCCCAGCATTTT,CASSFAARGQPQHF
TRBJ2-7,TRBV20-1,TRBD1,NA,TGCAGTGCTCGACCGGGACAGGATTTCGGTCAGTACTTC,CSARPGQDFGQYF
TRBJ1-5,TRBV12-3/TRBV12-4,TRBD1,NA,TGTGCCAGCAGTACAGGGGGACCGAGCAATCAGCCCCAGCATTTT,CASSTGGPSNQPQHF
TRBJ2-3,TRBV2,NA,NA,TGTGCCAGCAGTGAGGGTGGTGTTGTGGGGTATTTT,CASSEGGVVGYF
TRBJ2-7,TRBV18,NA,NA,TGTGCCAGCTCACCCCCCCAGGGAACCCCCGAGCAGTACTTC,CASSPPQGTPEQYF
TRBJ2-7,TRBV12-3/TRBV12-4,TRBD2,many,TGTGCCAGCAGTTTGTCGGGAGGGCCCAACGAGCAGTACTTC,CASSLSGGPNEQYF
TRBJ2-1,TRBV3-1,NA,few,TGTGCCAGCAGAAGGGCCTATGAGCAGTTCTTC,CASRRAYEQFF
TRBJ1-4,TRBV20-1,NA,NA,TGCAGTGCCCGAGGGTCGGGAAGTGAAAAACTGTTTTTT,CSARGSGSEKLFF
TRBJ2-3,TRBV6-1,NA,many,TGTGCCAGCAGTGGACCAACAGGGCTAACCACAGATACGCAGTATTTT,CASSGPTGLTTDTQYF
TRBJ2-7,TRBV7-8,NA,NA,TGTGCCAGCAGCTTAGCTCAACTACGGGGTTACGAGCAGTACTTC,CASSLAQLRGYEQYF
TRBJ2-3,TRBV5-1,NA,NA,TGCGCCAGCAGCTTGGAGGGGGGGGCACCAGATACGCAGTATTTT,CASSLEGGAPDTQYF
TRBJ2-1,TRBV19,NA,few,TGTGCCAGTAGTAGCCCCTCGGCTCCTTACAATGAGCAGTTCTTC,CASSSPSAPYNEQFF
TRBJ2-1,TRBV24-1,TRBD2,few,TGTGCCACCAGTGACCCATACAGCGGGAGAAACAACAATGAGCAGTTCTTC,CATSDPYSGRNNNEQFF
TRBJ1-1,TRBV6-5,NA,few,TGTGCCAGCAGTCTCGATCTTGGGAGCACTGAAGCTTTCTTT,CASSLDLGSTEAFF
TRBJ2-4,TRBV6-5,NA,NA,TGTGCCAGCAGTTACCTAGGGGGCATTCAGTACTTC,CASSYLGGIQYF
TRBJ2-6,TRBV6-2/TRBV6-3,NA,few,TGTGCCAGCAGTTACTCCGGGTCCCCCAACGTCCTGACTTTC,CASSYSGSPNVLTF
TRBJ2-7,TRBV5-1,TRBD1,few,TGCGCCAGCAGCTTGGAGGGGACAGGGGACGAGCAGTACTTC,CASSLEGTGDEQYF
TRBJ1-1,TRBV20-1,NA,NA,TGCAGTGCTAGAGGTCCCGACAGGAAAAACACTGAAGCTTTCTTT,CSARGPDRKNTEAFF
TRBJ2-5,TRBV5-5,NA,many,TGTGCCAGCAGCTTGGGCTTCGTCGACAGGACCCAAGAGACCCAGTACTTC,CASSLGFVDRTQETQYF
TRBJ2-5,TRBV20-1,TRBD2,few,TGCAGTGCCTCCGGGACTAGCTGGGAGACCCAGTACTTC,CSASGTSWETQYF
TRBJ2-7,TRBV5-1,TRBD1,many,TGCGCCAGCAGCTTAGGCCCAGGGGGCTACGAGCAGTACTTC,CASSLGPGGYEQYF
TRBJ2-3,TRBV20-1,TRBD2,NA,TGCAGTGCCAGGACTAGCGCGCAACCAGATACGCAGTATTTT,CSARTSAQPDTQYF
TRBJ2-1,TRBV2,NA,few,TGTGCCAGCAGTGAAGTTTGGGGGGAGCAGTTCTTC,CASSEVWGEQFF
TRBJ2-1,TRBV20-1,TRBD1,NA,TGCAGTGCTAGGCCGGGACAGGGGAAGTATGAGCAGTTCTTC,CSARPGQGKYEQFF
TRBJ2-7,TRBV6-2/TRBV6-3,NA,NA,TGTGCCAGCAAACGGGATCTGTACTCCTACGAGCAGTACTTC,CASKRDLYSYEQYF
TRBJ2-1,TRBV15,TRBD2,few,TGTGCCACCAGCTCTCGACTAGCGGGAGTCAATGAGCAGTTCTTC,CATSSRLAGVNEQFF
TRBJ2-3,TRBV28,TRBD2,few,TGTGCCAGCAGTTTATTCCAGCGGGACACAGATACGCAGTATTTT,CASSLFQRDTDTQYF